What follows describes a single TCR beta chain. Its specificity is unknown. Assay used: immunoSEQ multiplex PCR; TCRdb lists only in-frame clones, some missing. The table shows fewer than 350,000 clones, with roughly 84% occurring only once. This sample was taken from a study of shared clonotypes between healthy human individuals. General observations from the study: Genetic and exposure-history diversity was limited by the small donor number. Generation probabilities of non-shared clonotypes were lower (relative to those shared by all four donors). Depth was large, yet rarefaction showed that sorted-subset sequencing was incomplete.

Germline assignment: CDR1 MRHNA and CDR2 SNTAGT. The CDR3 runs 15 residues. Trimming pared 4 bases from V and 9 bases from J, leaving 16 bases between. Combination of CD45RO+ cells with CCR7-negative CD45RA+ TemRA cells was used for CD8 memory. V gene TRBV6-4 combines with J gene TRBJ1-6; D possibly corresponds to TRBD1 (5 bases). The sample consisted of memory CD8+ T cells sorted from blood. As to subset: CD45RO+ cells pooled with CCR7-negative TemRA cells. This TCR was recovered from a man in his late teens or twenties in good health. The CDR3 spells CASSAPGTLRSPLHF. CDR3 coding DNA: TGTGCCAGCAGTGCCCCCGGGACCCTTCGTTCACCCCTCCACTTT.